Described below is a single T cell receptor beta chain sequence and its context. Antigen unknown. One end of the junction varies from germline; a read error may be responsible. The sample comes from a study of cytomegalovirus exposure and HLA in healthy donors. Study details: HLA-typed donors were the source of about 81 million unique TCRs held in an early data release. Study observations and caveats: Later analysis suggested links between common viral pathogens and several top significant clusters. The study listed some 160 cytomegalovirus-associated TCR beta chains. In a later analysis, TCR beta V- and J-gene trimming was associated with a missense DCLRE1C variant.

PCR used 60 Vbeta primers and 13 Jbeta primers. Data came from immunoSEQ multiplex PCR; TCRdb stores just in-frame clones and leaves some out. The sample totals tens of thousands of clones. The TCR sequence derives from a female donor in good health and CMV-seropositive. The material sequenced was PBMCs.

In nucleotides, the CDR3 is TGTGCTAGCAGCTTGAACAGGGTTGGAACCGGGGAGCTGTTTTTT. Its translation: CASSLNRVGTGELFF. The chain has TRBV7-7 and TRBJ2-2; a possible D gene is TRBD1 (6 bases). This CDR3 contains 15 residues. Germline lookup yields CDR1 SSHAT and CDR2 FNYEAQ (reference sequence).